The 23 T cell receptor beta chains reported below all come from one sample, sequenced in a study of Graves' ophthalmopathy and Graves' hyperthyroidism. CDR3 regions of TCR beta were amplified from RNA transcripts. Second-round multiplex PCR followed a first-round RT-PCR using HTBI primers. MiXCR was run by TCRdb on the multiplex PCR reads, yielding one entry per CDR3 protein. The sample has just over 400,000 distinct CDR3 sequences, 20% to 25% seen once. Sequencing input: peripheral blood. The receptors derive from a young woman with stable Graves' hyperthyroidism.

This clonotype occurred many times. The rearrangement links TRBV12-3 or TRBV12-4 to TRBJ2-7, with a weak D call TRBD2 (6 bases). The CDR3 has 17 residues. V was shortened by 1 base and J by 0 bases, with 16 bases between the two germline ends. The CDR3 protein is CASSLGWRAAVSYEQYF. DNA for the CDR3: TGTGCCAGCAGTTTAGGCTGGAGGGCGGCCGTCTCCTACGAGCAGTACTTC.

V and J are TRBV18 and TRBJ1-2; the D gene is possibly TRBD1 (5 bases). V was pared by 6 bases and J by 4 bases, with 12 bases between. This CDR3 is 13 amino acids long. Germline-derived CDR1 and CDR2 are KGHSH and LQKENI. The CDR3, as DNA: TGTGCCAGCTCTTCAGGGTTGGCCTATGGCTACACCTTC. As protein: CASSSGLAYGYTF. The entire variable domain, with the rest obtained from reference TRBV18 and TRBJ1-2, is as follows: NAGVMQNPRHLVRRRGQEARLRCSPMKGHSHVYWYRQLPEEGLKFMVYLQKENIIDESGMPKERFSAEFPKEGPSILRIQQVVRGDSAAYFCASSSGLAYGYTFGSGTRLTVV.

This clonotype was found many times. The gene calls are TRBV20-1 and TRBJ2-2, with 10 positions matching TRBD1. Germline CDR1 and CDR2: DFQATT and SNEGSKA (reference sequence). Trimming at V came to 0 bases and at J to 5 bases, leaving 3 bases not matched to a gene. CDR3 length: 15 residues. In DNA form, the CDR3 reads TGCAGTGCTAGAGACGGGACAGGGGTGACCGGGGAGCTGTTTTTT. This sequence encodes CSARDGTGVTGELFF.

In its sample, this clonotype was seen a few times. At one end, the junction sequence differs from germline, possibly due to a read error. The chain combines TRBV2 with TRBJ2-2, with TRBD1 as a possible D gene (6 bases). CDR1 and CDR2 (germline): SNHLY, FYNNEI. The CDR3 covers 12 residues. In DNA form, the CDR3 reads TGTGCCAGCAGGGACAGCACCGGGGAGCTGTGGTTT. Its protein product is CASRDSTGELWF.

This clonotype was observed a single time. This chain uses TRBV15 with TRBJ2-5; 8 bases agree with TRBD2. Per the germline V gene, CDR1 is LNHNV and CDR2 is YYDKDF (reference sequence). The CDR3 runs 15 residues. J lost 3 bases, V lost 1 base, and 4 bases had no gene match. CDR3 DNA: TGTGCCACCAGCAGAGGGGGCGGGGGGAAAGAGACCCAGTACTTC. Translation: CATSRGGGGKETQYF.

This clonotype showed up many times. The V and J genes are TRBV5-1 and TRBJ1-2; possibly TRBD1 for D (6 bases). From germline, CDR1 is SGHRS and CDR2 YFSETQ. The CDR3 has 13 amino acids. V lost 0 bases, J lost 8 bases, and 11 bases lay in between. As DNA, the CDR3 is TGCGCCAGCAGCTTGGGGACAGACGTCGGCTACACCTTC. It translates to CASSLGTDVGYTF. Full variable domain (missing parts from reference TRBV5-1 and TRBJ1-2): KAGVTQTPRYLIKTRGQQVTLSCSPISGHRSVSWYQQTPGQGLQFLFEYFSETQRNKGNFPGRFSGRQFSNSRSEMNVSTLELGDSALYLCASSLGTDVGYTFGSGTRLTVV.

This clonotype was counted ten times or more. V gene TRBV11-2 combines with J gene TRBJ2-4, with TRBD1 identical over 10 bases. V shed 1 base, J shed 6 bases, and the junction held 6 bases outside the gene matches. The CDR3 loop spans 16 amino acids. Germline V gene sequence: CDR1 SGHAT, CDR2 FQNNGV. CDR3 residues: CASSLVKGQGINIQYF. CDR3 coding DNA: TGTGCCAGCAGCTTAGTGAAGGGACAGGGGATAAACATTCAGTACTTC.

The CDR3 region is CASSEVAGFGNEQFF. CDR3 coding DNA: TGTGCCAGCAGTGAAGTAGCAGGGTTTGGCAATGAGCAGTTCTTC. V gene TRBV6-1 combines with J gene TRBJ2-1, with D possibly being TRBD1 (5 bases). V was trimmed by 1 base and J by 6 bases, leaving 13 bases between them. Germline assignment: CDR1 MNHNS and CDR2 SASEGT. This CDR3 comprises 15 residues.

This clonotype has only a few counts. The V gene is TRBV12-3 or TRBV12-4, the J gene TRBJ2-5, with TRBD1 matching 9 bases. V lost 5 bases to trimming and J lost 6 bases; unmatched junction nucleotides: 10. The CDR3 loop spans 15 amino acids. CDR3 nucleotides: TGTGCCAGCAGTCCCGCCTTAGGACAGGGGAAGACCCAGTACTTC. It yields the protein CASSPALGQGKTQYF.

At least ten counts were recorded for this clonotype. V usage is TRBV12-3 or TRBV12-4 and J usage is TRBJ2-7; D perhaps matches TRBD1 (6 bases). The CDR3 consists of 12 residues. With 4 bases removed from V and 6 bases from J, the gap between germline ends came to 10 bases. CDR3 coding DNA: TGTGCCAGCAGTTCCTTACAGGGCGAGCAGTACTTC. Its translation: CASSSLQGEQYF.

This rearrangement joins TRBV12-3 or TRBV12-4 to TRBJ1-5; a possible D gene is TRBD1 (6 bases). Trimming stripped 1 base from V and 3 bases from J, with 10 bases between. CDR3 length: 15 amino acids. The CDR3 reads CASSLGGHFNQPQHF. The CDR3, as DNA: TGTGCCAGCAGTTTAGGGGGACACTTCAATCAGCCCCAGCATTTT.

This clonotype showed up many times. One junction end does not reproduce the germline sequence, and a read error may be involved. V is TRBV28 and J is TRBJ2-4; TRBD2 agrees at 9 bases. Germline assignment: CDR1 MDHEN and CDR2 SYDVKM. The CDR3 consists of 17 residues. For the CDR3, the DNA is TGTGCCAGCAGTTTAAGCGCTAGCGGGATAGCCAAAAACATTAAGTACTTC. It codes for CASSLSASGIAKNIKYF.

Notes on this clonotype: Being one base from a much bigger clone, this may be a read error. The rearrangement uses TRBV18 and TRBJ2-5; D is uncertain. Germline V gives CDR1 KGHSH, CDR2 LQKENI. CDR3 length: 14 amino acids. The DNA of the CDR3 is TGTGCCAGCTCACCACCGAACAACCAAGAGGCCCAGTACTTC. Its translation: CASSPPNNQEAQYF.

This clonotype was observed at least ten times. V gene TRBV27 combines with J gene TRBJ2-2, with 7 positions matching TRBD2. There are 15 residues in the CDR3. Germline CDR1 reads MNHEY; CDR2 reads SMNVEV (reference sequence). The trim removed 6 bases at V and 2 bases at J, leaving 6 bases unmatched. This CDR3 is CASSPTAGNTGELFF. The CDR3 DNA sequence: TGTGCCAGCAGCCCAACAGCGGGAAACACCGGGGAGCTGTTTTTT.

At least ten counts were recorded for this clonotype. This rearrangement joins TRBV3-1 to TRBJ1-6; D is perhaps TRBD1 (6 bases). Germline lookup yields CDR1 LGHDT and CDR2 YNNKEL (reference sequence). The CDR3 consists of 14 residues. The ends were cut back, 4 bases at V and 6 bases at J, with 10 bases in the middle. The CDR3 reads CASSLRQVNSPLHF. CDR3 in DNA: TGTGCCAGCAGCCTGCGACAGGTTAATTCACCCCTCCACTTT.

The V and J genes are TRBV6-1 and TRBJ2-7; D is undetermined. The CDR3 extends over 14 amino acids. Trimming took 0 bases from V and 4 from J, leaving 10 bases between them. The V gene's germline CDR1 is MNHNS and CDR2 SASEGT. In nucleotides, the CDR3 is TGTGCCAGCAGTGAAGCCCGACTGGGTTACGAGCAGTACTTC. The encoded protein is CASSEARLGYEQYF.

This sequence joins TRBV28 and TRBJ2-7, with 7 bases fitting TRBD1. The CDR3 is 19 residues long. V gave up 6 bases and J gave up 4 bases; unmatched junction bases: 24. From germline, CDR1 is MDHEN and CDR2 SYDVKM. The CDR3 sequence is CASSSRGTAKIGLGYEQYF. As DNA, the CDR3 is TGTGCCAGCAGCTCTCGTGGGACAGCAAAGATAGGGTTAGGGTACGAGCAGTACTTC.

This rearrangement joins TRBV30 to TRBJ1-5; D remains ambiguous. Trimming shortened V by 0 bases and J by 7 bases, and 10 bases separated the two germline ends. Per germline, CDR1 GTSNPN and CDR2 SVGIG (reference sequence). The CDR3 contains 13 residues. The CDR3 DNA sequence: TGTGCCTGGAGTGTCAAGGGCCGGCAGCCCCAGCATTTT. The encoded protein is CAWSVKGRQPQHF.

This clonotype was seen a few times. This chain connects TRBV18 to TRBJ2-7; D remains ambiguous. Germline CDR1 KGHSH, CDR2 LQKENI. There are 16 residues in the CDR3. V was pared by 3 bases and J by 6 bases, with 21 bases between. CDR3: CASSPRTPDALGEQYF. CDR3 DNA: TGTGCCAGCTCACCCCGTACTCCCGACGCCCTGGGCGAGCAGTACTTC.

As for this clonotype: This may come from a read error, since a much larger clone is one base off. The rearrangement joins TRBV9 to TRBJ1-2, with TRBD1 identical over 9 bases. Germline loops: CDR1 SGDLS, CDR2 YYNGEE. There are 15 residues in the CDR3. With V trimmed by 0 bases and J by 8 bases, 8 bases remained unmatched. CDR3 bases: TGTGCCAGCAGCGTAGGAACCGGGACAGGGAGAGGCTACACCTTC. Translating gives CASSVGTGTGRGYTF.

About this clonotype: It is likely a read error, because the conserved phenylalanine at the end of the CDR3 is missing. The V gene is TRBV5-1, the J gene TRBJ1-2, with 7 positions matching TRBD1. This CDR3 has 15 residues. Unmatched junction bases numbered 10, after V lost 4 bases and J lost 4 bases. Germline values: CDR1 SGHRS, CDR2 YFSETQ. The CDR3 sequence is CASSRDRETFYGYTV. The CDR3, as DNA: TGCGCCAGCAGCCGAGACAGGGAGACTTTCTATGGCTACACCGTC.

This clonotype appeared a few times. The chain links TRBV12-3 or TRBV12-4 to TRBJ1-2; TRBD1 is a possible D gene (5 bases). V was clipped by 1 base and J by 6 bases, with 12 bases between them. The CDR3 runs 14 residues. The CDR3: CASSLGSGRDGYTF. The CDR3, as DNA: TGTGCCAGCAGTTTAGGGTCAGGGAGAGATGGCTACACCTTC.

V and J are TRBV19 and TRBJ1-2; 11 positions agree with TRBD1. The germline CDR1 and CDR2 sequences are LNHDA and SQIVND (reference sequence). Trimming removed 1 base from V and 8 bases from J; junction bases left unmatched: 15. The CDR3 length is 18 residues. The CDR3: CASSIGHRGQGASGGYTF. The CDR3 DNA follows: TGTGCCAGTAGTATAGGACATCGAGGACAGGGGGCATCAGGCGGCTACACCTTC.